The 18 T cell receptor beta chains presented below share a single source sample, sequenced in a study of cytomegalovirus exposure and HLA in healthy donors. The PCR contained 60 Vbeta and 13 Jbeta primers. Generated by immunoSEQ multiplex PCR, the TCRdb table keeps only in-frame clones and is missing some. In the table there are about 130,000 clones, less than 85% of which are singletons. The sequenced sample consisted of PBMCs. Receptors were obtained from a man aged 18 to 29 in good health and CMV-seropositive.

CDR3 protein: CASSLSPGSHEQYF. The CDR3 DNA sequence: TGTGCCAGCAGTTTATCGCCGGGGTCCCACGAGCAGTACTTC. This rearrangement joins TRBV27 to TRBJ2-7; TRBD2 might be the D (5 bases). Germline values: CDR1 MNHEY, CDR2 SMNVEV (reference sequence). This CDR3 has 14 residues. Trimming removed 0 bases from V and 5 bases from J, with 11 bases in between.

The chain uses TRBV19 and TRBJ2-7, with 10 bases lining up with TRBD1. The CDR3 is made up of 13 amino acids. V trimming: 11 bases; J trimming: 6 bases; junction bases outside the gene matches: 10. Germline values: CDR1 LNHDA, CDR2 SQIVND (reference sequence). In DNA form, the CDR3 reads TGTGCCTCCTCCGGGACAGGGGTCATCGAGCAGTACTTC. Translating it yields CASSGTGVIEQYF. The complete variable domain, with remaining parts taken from reference TRBV19 and TRBJ2-7, reads DGGITQSPKYLFRKEGQNVTLSCEQNLNHDAMYWYRQDPGQGLRLIYYSQIVNDFQKGDIAEGYSVSREKKESFPLTVTSAQKNPTAFYLCASSGTGVIEQYFGPGTRLTVT.

The rearrangement joins TRBV4-1 to TRBJ2-5; 10 nucleotides align to TRBD2. This CDR3 region has 15 residues. Germline loops: CDR1 MGHRA, CDR2 YSYEKL. Trimming removed 4 bases from V and 4 bases from J; junction bases left unmatched: 6. The CDR3 nucleotides are TGCGCCAGCAGCCTCGTAGCGGGGGGACCAGAGACCCAGTACTTC. Its translation: CASSLVAGGPETQYF.

The CDR3 reads CASSLSRDYEQYF. CDR3 DNA: TGTGCCAGCAGTTTATCGAGGGACTACGAGCAGTACTTC. The V gene is TRBV6-5, the J gene TRBJ2-7, with D maybe TRBD2 (5 bases). The CDR3 runs 13 residues. V lost 4 bases and J 3 bases, leaving 10 bases between the germline ends. Germline CDR1 is MNHEY and CDR2 is SVGAGI.

The chain recombines TRBV5-1 with TRBJ1-2; 8 bases fit TRBD1. Trimming cost V 3 bases and J 6 bases; bases outside gene matches: 7. The CDR3 has 14 amino acids. Germline assignment: CDR1 SGHRS and CDR2 YFSETQ. CDR3 nucleotide sequence: TGCGCCAGCAGCTCTGGACAGGGTGTAGATGGCTACACCTTC. Its translation: CASSSGQGVDGYTF.

A single count supports this clone. V is TRBV11-3 and J is TRBJ2-2; 8 nucleotides match TRBD2. V lost 0 bases to trimming and J lost 4 bases; unmatched junction nucleotides: 7. The CDR3 is 17 residues long. CDR1 SGHNT and CDR2 YENEEA come from the germline V gene. The CDR3 region is CASSLDWTGGSTGELFF. Written as DNA, the CDR3 is TGTGCCAGCAGCTTAGATTGGACGGGGGGGAGCACCGGGGAGCTGTTTTTT.

This clone appeared a single time. The V call is TRBV28, the J call TRBJ1-1, with TRBD1 as a possible D gene (6 bases). This CDR3 has 15 residues. Germline assignment: CDR1 MDHEN and CDR2 SYDVKM. The V end was cut by 5 bases, the J end by 3 bases, with 16 bases between. The CDR3, as DNA: TGTGCCAGCAGTCCGCTAGGGGGGGCGGACACTGAAGCTTTCTTT. Translated, it gives CASSPLGGADTEAFF.

This chain joins TRBV6-6 and TRBJ2-7, with 8 bases identical to TRBD2. The junction had 5 bases not matched to a gene; V was cut back by 2 bases and J by 5 bases. The CDR3 is 14 residues long. Per the germline V gene, CDR1 is MNHNY and CDR2 is SVGAGI (reference sequence). The CDR3 DNA reads as TGTGCCAGCAGTTACGGACTAGCTAGGGACGAGCAGTACTTC. Translated: CASSYGLARDEQYF.

The genes are TRBV10-3 and TRBJ1-3, with TRBD1 matching over 10 bases. This CDR3 has 13 amino acids. Germline lookup yields CDR1 ENHRY and CDR2 SYGVKD. V gave up 10 bases and J gave up 6 bases; unmatched junction bases: 6. CDR3 DNA sequence: TGTGCCACCGTAGGGACAGGGGCAAACACCATATATTTT. Translating gives CATVGTGANTIYF.

J is TRBJ2-5 and V is TRBV6-1, with D tentatively TRBD1 (6 bases). With the DNA end fitting TRBJ2-7 better, the J assignment may be wrong. The CDR3 extends over 13 amino acids. In germline, CDR1 is MNHNS, CDR2 SASEGT. The CDR3 sequence is CASSEGRGHEQYF. The CDR3 DNA is TGTGCCAGCAGTGAGGGCAGGGGCCACGAGCAGTACTTC.

This clone has more than one count but fewer than ten. The chain has TRBV7-9 and TRBJ1-1; no firm D call. In germline, CDR1 is SEHNR, CDR2 FQNEAQ (reference sequence). The V end lost 1 base, the J end lost 2 bases, and 17 bases lay between the germline ends. The CDR3 has 17 residues. As DNA, the CDR3 is TGTGCCAGCAGCTTAGGGGATTGGAGGGCTATCAACACTGAAGCTTTCTTT. This sequence encodes CASSLGDWRAINTEAFF.

The chain joins TRBV6-1 to TRBJ1-5, with 7 bases lining up with TRBD1. The germline V gene has CDR1 MNHNS and CDR2 SASEGT. This CDR3 contains 13 residues. J lost 6 bases, V lost 5 bases, and 4 bases had no gene match. The CDR3 bases are TGTGCCAGCAGTCTCCAGGGGGGTCAGCCCCAGCATTTT. Amino acids: CASSLQGGQPQHF.

The V gene is TRBV7-9, the J gene TRBJ1-2; TRBD1 aligns across 7 bases. Per the germline V gene, CDR1 is SEHNR and CDR2 is FQNEAQ (reference sequence). V was clipped by 5 bases and J by 8 bases; unmatched bases: 5. There are 12 residues in the CDR3. The CDR3 nucleotides read TGTGCCAGCAGCCCACAGGGGAGAGGCTACACCTTC. This sequence encodes CASSPQGRGYTF.

This CDR3 reads CASSLWRGNQPQHF. The CDR3 DNA sequence: TGTGCCAGCAGCCTGTGGCGGGGGAATCAGCCCCAGCATTTT. The V call is TRBV5-8, the J call TRBJ1-5; maybe TRBD1 (5 bases). Germline V gene lookup returns CDR1 SGHTS and CDR2 YDEGEE. The CDR3 extends over 14 amino acids. Trimming took off 4 bases at V and 4 bases at J, with 12 bases between the two ends.

This sequence joins TRBV7-2 and TRBJ1-2; 7 bases agree with TRBD1. Germline CDR1 reads SGHTA; CDR2 reads FQGNSA. The CDR3 is 15 amino acids. V dropped 3 bases and J dropped 2; count of bases not matched to a gene: 6. The CDR3 region is CASSLDDRANYGYTF. CDR3 in DNA: TGTGCCAGCAGCTTGGACGACAGGGCCAACTATGGCTACACCTTC.

The rearrangement joins TRBV11-3 to TRBJ2-1; D is ambiguous. Germline values: CDR1 SGHNT, CDR2 YENEEA. The CDR3 covers 15 residues. V was cut by 0 bases and J by 8 bases, with 14 bases left in between. The chain's CDR3 is CASSLDASVSYEQFF. CDR3 nucleotide sequence: TGTGCCAGCAGCTTAGATGCATCAGTTTCCTATGAGCAGTTCTTC.

This clone was counted only a few times. This chain uses TRBV5-1 with TRBJ1-1; unclear D gene. Trimming pared 1 base from V and 4 bases from J, leaving 11 bases between. CDR3 size: 14 residues. Germline V CDR1 and CDR2: SGHRS, YFSETQ. The CDR3 DNA is TGCGCCAGCAGCTTGTCAGGCCGATCCACTGAAGCTTTCTTT. It translates to CASSLSGRSTEAFF.

In nucleotides, the CDR3 is TGTGCCAGCAGTTTCCGACGGTGGGGCGCCAACTATGGCTACACCTTC. Translated: CASSFRRWGANYGYTF. The rearrangement joins TRBV28 to TRBJ1-2, with TRBD1 as a possible D gene (5 bases). The CDR3 covers 16 residues. V lost 3 bases and J lost 2, with 16 bases in between. The germline V gene has CDR1 MDHEN and CDR2 SYDVKM.